Each of the 32 T cell receptor beta chains below was sequenced from the same sample in a study of blood T cell repertoires in COVID-19. TCRdb's copy holds only in-frame clones and misses some; the assay was immunoSEQ multiplex PCR. Among a few hundred thousand clones listed, approximately 85% were seen once. The sample taken for sequencing was peripheral blood. These receptors all come from a woman in her 70s with acute or convalescent COVID-19.

This chain links TRBV6-5 with TRBJ1-2; TRBD1 aligns across 9 bases. Germline V gene lookup returns CDR1 MNHEY and CDR2 SVGAGI. CDR3 length: 12 amino acids. With V trimmed by 6 bases and J by 10 bases, 6 bases remained unmatched. The CDR3: CASRPGQGPYTF. The CDR3 DNA sequence: TGTGCCAGCAGGCCGGGACAGGGACCCTACACCTTC.

This clone has a single count. This chain links TRBV10-3 with TRBJ2-3, with 7 bases lining up with TRBD1. CDR3 length: 16 residues. The V segment lost 3 bases and the J segment 2 bases; nucleotides outside the gene matches: 8. Germline CDR1 ENHRY, CDR2 SYGVKD. The CDR3 here is CAISDPDRALTDTQYF. The DNA of the CDR3 is TGTGCCATCAGTGACCCCGACAGGGCCCTCACAGATACGCAGTATTTT.

This clone has only a few counts. The chain is built from TRBV18 and TRBJ2-7; D perhaps matches TRBD1 (6 bases). V was cut by 2 bases and J by 2 bases, with 13 bases left in between. The V gene's germline CDR1 is KGHSH and CDR2 LQKENI. This CDR3 comprises 15 residues. The CDR3 here is CASSPSGTPPYEQYF. In nucleotides, the CDR3 is TGTGCCAGCTCACCATCCGGGACACCCCCCTACGAGCAGTACTTC.

The chain links TRBV10-1 to TRBJ2-1; the D is unclear. Germline loops: CDR1 WNHNN, CDR2 SYGVQD (reference sequence). The V and J ends lost 4 bases and 10 bases respectively, with 14 bases between them. CDR3 length equals 13 residues. The CDR3 loop reads CASSGTMAGEQFF. In DNA, the CDR3 is TGCGCCAGCAGTGGTACAATGGCCGGGGAGCAGTTCTTC.

The gene calls are TRBV27 and TRBJ2-1; weak D call: TRBD1 (5 bases). CDR3 length equals 14 residues. The germline gives CDR1 MNHEY, CDR2 SMNVEV (reference sequence). The V end was cut by 4 bases, the J end by 1 base, with 8 bases between. The CDR3 loop reads CASSYTGSYNEQFF. In DNA form, the CDR3 reads TGTGCCAGCAGTTATACAGGATCCTACAATGAGCAGTTCTTC.

The chain uses TRBV11-2 and TRBJ1-1, with a tentative D call TRBD1 (6 bases). Trimming shortened V by 4 bases and J by 10 bases, and 16 bases separated the two germline ends. CDR3 length: 13 amino acids. Germline assignment: CDR1 SGHAT and CDR2 FQNNGV. CDR3 coding DNA: TGTGCCAGCAGCTCCCACGCGGGGGGGGCAGCTTTCTTT. As protein: CASSSHAGGAAFF.

The rearrangement links TRBV5-1 to TRBJ2-2, with TRBD2 matching 9 bases. This CDR3 has 14 residues. The V segment lost 4 bases and the J segment 7 bases; nucleotides outside the gene matches: 5. The V gene's germline CDR1 is SGHRS and CDR2 YFSETQ. The CDR3 nucleotides are TGCGCCAGCAGCCCGGGACTAGCAAGCGGGGAGCTGTTTTTT. The encoded protein is CASSPGLASGELFF.

This rearrangement joins TRBV6-5 to TRBJ2-1; D might be TRBD2 (7 bases). V gave up 0 bases and J gave up 2 bases, with 8 bases separating them. In germline, CDR1 is MNHEY, CDR2 SVGAGI. The CDR3 spans 15 residues. The DNA of the CDR3 is TGTGCCAGCAGTTACTCCGGGGGGCCCTACAATGAGCAGTTCTTC. This codes for CASSYSGGPYNEQFF.

This clone was detected a few times. The V call is TRBV19, the J call TRBJ1-5, with D perhaps TRBD1 (6 bases). The CDR3 spans 14 residues. The V end lost 1 base, the J end lost 10 bases, and 14 bases lay between the germline ends. Germline V gene lookup returns CDR1 LNHDA and CDR2 SQIVND (reference sequence). The CDR3 loop reads CASSIGGGHNPQHF. For the CDR3, the DNA is TGTGCCAGTAGTATAGGTGGGGGCCATAACCCCCAGCATTTT.

The chain uses TRBV5-1 and TRBJ2-7, with D tentatively TRBD2 (6 bases). The CDR3 sequence is 13 residues long. Germline CDR1 and CDR2: SGHRS and YFSETQ. V lost 5 bases to trimming and J lost 7 bases, with 16 bases between them. The CDR3 region has the DNA TGCGCCAGCAGTACCGCGGGGATAGATGAGCAGTACTTC. It yields the protein CASSTAGIDEQYF.

This chain joins TRBV6-1 and TRBJ2-7; unclear D gene. CDR3 length: 14 residues. CDR1 and CDR2 from the germline V gene are MNHNS and SASEGT. V was shortened by 3 bases and J by 0 bases, with 9 bases between the two germline ends. CDR3 amino acids: CASSDRLGSYEQYF. In DNA, the CDR3 is TGTGCCAGCAGTGACAGACTGGGCTCCTACGAGCAGTACTTC.

This sequence joins TRBV7-9 and TRBJ2-2; 9 bases align to TRBD1. The germline gives CDR1 SEHNR, CDR2 FQNEAQ (reference sequence). V shed 3 bases and J 4 bases; nucleotides not matched to a gene: 3. The CDR3 spans 15 residues. CDR3 nucleotides: TGTGCCAGCAGCTTCTGGACAGGGGCCACCGGGGAGCTGTTTTTT. It codes for CASSFWTGATGELFF.

The chain employs TRBV5-4 and TRBJ2-2, with D hard to call. The CDR3 runs to 13 residues. Trimming pared 4 bases from V and 3 bases from J, leaving 7 bases between. CDR1 is SGHNT, CDR2 YYREEE, per germline (reference sequence). Here the CDR3 DNA reads TGTGCCAGCAGCCCAGAAGACACCGGGGAGCTGTTTTTT. This codes for CASSPEDTGELFF.

V usage is TRBV7-9 and J usage is TRBJ1-1; no clear D gene. CDR1 and CDR2 from the germline V gene are SEHNR and FQNEAQ (reference sequence). The V gene lost 5 bases and the J gene lost 1 base, with 14 bases spanning the gap. The CDR3 has 15 amino acids. DNA of the CDR3: TGTGCCAGCAGCCTCGCAGAGGGAACGAACACTGAAGCTTTCTTT. It encodes CASSLAEGTNTEAFF.

The rearrangement joins TRBV11-2 to TRBJ2-7; possibly TRBD2 for D (5 bases). V dropped 5 bases and J dropped 7 bases, with 15 bases sitting between them. The CDR3 length is 13 residues. Germline lookup yields CDR1 SGHAT and CDR2 FQNNGV. The CDR3 sequence is CASSHALGGEQYF. CDR3 nucleotides: TGTGCCAGCAGCCACGCGCTCGGCGGGGAGCAGTACTTC.

The CDR3 loop reads CASSLAGDRERGGYTF. CDR3 in DNA: TGCGCCAGCAGCTTGGCCGGGGACAGGGAACGTGGTGGCTACACCTTC. J is TRBJ1-2 and V is TRBV5-1, with 9 bases identical to TRBD1. This CDR3 is built from 16 residues. The germline CDR1 and CDR2 sequences are SGHRS and YFSETQ. The ends lost 0 bases at V and 7 bases at J; junction bases unmatched: 10.

The genes are TRBV19 and TRBJ2-5; 10 bases map to TRBD2. CDR1 and CDR2 from the germline V gene are LNHDA and SQIVND (reference sequence). Trimming removed 3 bases from V and 5 bases from J; junction bases left unmatched: 9. The CDR3 runs 16 residues. This chain's CDR3 is CASSMYASGGTETQYF. The CDR3 nucleotides read TGTGCCAGTAGTATGTATGCTAGCGGGGGTACGGAGACCCAGTACTTC.

The chain joins TRBV7-6 to TRBJ1-1; TRBD1 agrees at 10 bases. The trim removed 4 bases at V and 4 bases at J, leaving 12 bases unmatched. CDR1 and CDR2 (germline): SGHVS, FNYEAQ. The CDR3 covers 17 residues. For the CDR3, the DNA is TGTGCCAGCAGCTCGGGACAGGGGCTATTAAGGGGCACTGAAGCTTTCTTT. It specifies CASSSGQGLLRGTEAFF.

The chain links TRBV27 to TRBJ1-1; 7 positions match TRBD1. There are 13 residues in the CDR3. Germline CDR1 is MNHEY and CDR2 is SMNVEV (reference sequence). V shed 6 bases, J shed 2 bases, and the junction held 3 bases outside the gene matches. The CDR3 nucleotides read TGTGCCAGCAGGGGACAGCTTAACACTGAAGCTTTCTTT. Translating gives CASRGQLNTEAFF.

This rearrangement joins TRBV20-1 to TRBJ2-5; 7 bases are shared with TRBD2. The germline V gene encodes CDR1 DFQATT and CDR2 SNEGSKA (reference sequence). The CDR3 length is 15 residues. Losses at the gene ends were 3 bases for V and 2 bases for J; bases not matched to a gene: 9. The CDR3 loop reads CSASFDAGVQETQYF. CDR3 in DNA: TGCAGTGCTAGTTTCGACGCGGGGGTACAAGAGACCCAGTACTTC.

The V and J genes are TRBV29-1 and TRBJ1-2; possible D gene TRBD1, 5 bases. The CDR3 has 13 residues. Trimming stripped 7 bases from V and 6 bases from J, with 18 bases between. The germline gives CDR1 SQVTM, CDR2 ANQGSEA. Written as DNA, the CDR3 is TGCAGCGGTTCGGACACCTCCCGGGATGGCTACACCTTC. Translating gives CSGSDTSRDGYTF. The complete variable domain, with remaining parts taken from reference TRBV29-1 and TRBJ1-2, reads SAVISQKPSRDICQRGTSLTIQCQVDSQVTMMFWYRQQPGQSLTLIATANQGSEATYESGFVIDKFPISRPNLTFSTLTVSNMSPEDSSIYLCSGSDTSRDGYTFGSGTRLTVV.

This rearrangement joins TRBV6-1 to TRBJ1-1, with D perhaps TRBD1 (5 bases). The V and J ends lost 5 bases and 7 bases respectively, with 11 bases between them. Germline V gene sequence: CDR1 MNHNS, CDR2 SASEGT. CDR3 length: 12 residues. The CDR3 DNA reads as TGTGCCAGCAGTCAGGGTTTCGGTGAAGCTTTCTTT. It translates to CASSQGFGEAFF.

V and J are TRBV20-1 and TRBJ2-1, with TRBD2 matching over 8 bases. Losses at the gene ends were 3 bases for V and 3 bases for J; bases not matched to a gene: 7. CDR1 and CDR2 (germline): DFQATT, SNEGSKA (reference sequence). The CDR3 loop spans 15 amino acids. CDR3 nucleotides: TGCAGTGCTAGTCCGGTTAGCGGGGACTACAATGAGCAGTTCTTC. It yields the protein CSASPVSGDYNEQFF.

J is TRBJ1-5 and V is TRBV30, with 7 bases aligning to TRBD1. This CDR3 contains 14 residues. Germline V gives CDR1 GTSNPN, CDR2 SVGIG (reference sequence). J was trimmed by 7 bases and V by 1 base; bases with no gene match: 7. CDR3 sequence: CAWSGRTGGQPQHF. DNA of the CDR3: TGTGCCTGGAGTGGACGGACAGGAGGGCAGCCCCAGCATTTT.

V gene TRBV19 combines with J gene TRBJ1-5; a possible D gene is TRBD1 (6 bases). CDR1 and CDR2 (germline): LNHDA, SQIVND (reference sequence). The CDR3 has 15 residues. V dropped 5 bases and J dropped 2 bases, with 13 bases sitting between them. Written as DNA, the CDR3 is TGTGCCAGTAGTTCAGCAGGGGTCGGCAATCAGCCCCAGCATTTT. Protein sequence: CASSSAGVGNQPQHF. Based on the CDR3 plus reference TRBV19 and TRBJ1-5, the full variable domain is DGGITQSPKYLFRKEGQNVTLSCEQNLNHDAMYWYRQDPGQGLRLIYYSQIVNDFQKGDIAEGYSVSREKKESFPLTVTSAQKNPTAFYLCASSSAGVGNQPQHFGDGTRLSIL.

The chain employs TRBV2 and TRBJ2-3; 8 bases align to TRBD1. There are 14 residues in the CDR3. Germline V lookup: CDR1 SNHLY, CDR2 FYNNEI. V gave up 6 bases and J gave up 2 bases; unmatched junction bases: 4. This chain's CDR3 is CASSLQGVTDTQYF. Here the CDR3 DNA reads TGTGCCAGCAGCCTACAGGGGGTCACAGATACGCAGTATTTT.

Here the CDR3 DNA reads TGCGCCAGCAGCTTGGAAGGCAGGGGATGGGAGACCCAGTACTTC. It translates to CASSLEGRGWETQYF. The genes are TRBV5-1 and TRBJ2-5, with D tentatively TRBD1 (6 bases). Trimming took 0 bases from V and 5 from J, leaving 14 bases between them. The CDR3 covers 15 residues. CDR1 is SGHRS, CDR2 YFSETQ, per germline. Looking up the rest from reference TRBV5-1 and TRBJ2-5 gives the full variable domain: KAGVTQTPRYLIKTRGQQVTLSCSPISGHRSVSWYQQTPGQGLQFLFEYFSETQRNKGNFPGRFSGRQFSNSRSEMNVSTLELGDSALYLCASSLEGRGWETQYFGPGTRLLVL.

The chain recombines TRBV5-1 with TRBJ2-1; D is perhaps TRBD1 (6 bases). This CDR3 comprises 16 residues. Germline assignment: CDR1 SGHRS and CDR2 YFSETQ. Trimming took off 3 bases at V and 0 bases at J, with 13 bases between the two ends. The CDR3 here is CASSWAGASSYNEQFF. CDR3 in DNA: TGCGCCAGCAGCTGGGCAGGGGCCAGCTCCTACAATGAGCAGTTCTTC.

This clone appeared a single time. The V gene is TRBV13, the J gene TRBJ1-1; TRBD1 matches at 8 bases. In germline, CDR1 is PRHDT, CDR2 FYEKMQ (reference sequence). This CDR3 has 13 amino acids. With 7 bases clipped from V and 7 bases from J, the junction kept 8 bases outside the gene matches. In nucleotides, the CDR3 is TGTGCCAGCACTCGCCAAGGGACAGGTGAAGCTTTCTTT. It is translated as CASTRQGTGEAFF.

This clone appeared a single time. V is TRBV5-1 and J is TRBJ1-1; possibly TRBD1 for D (5 bases). CDR1 is SGHRS, CDR2 YFSETQ, per germline. Trimming removed 3 bases at V and 0 bases at J, with 15 bases between. This CDR3 spans 16 amino acids. The CDR3 sequence: CASSSTWGVLNTEAFF. CDR3 sequence (DNA): TGCGCCAGCAGCTCCACCTGGGGGGTTCTGAACACTGAAGCTTTCTTT.

The V and J genes are TRBV29-1 and TRBJ2-1; 8 bases fit TRBD1. The CDR3 has 14 amino acids. Germline V gene sequence: CDR1 SQVTM, CDR2 ANQGSEA. Germline trimming cut 8 bases from V and 9 bases from J; bases unmatched to any gene: 15. The CDR3 coding sequence is TGCAGCAGCTCCAGGGGGCGCGAAAGGGGTGAGCAGTTCTTC. Its translation is CSSSRGRERGEQFF.

The J gene is TRBJ2-2, the V gene TRBV4-2; 7 bases agree with TRBD2. The CDR3 consists of 17 residues. The J segment lost 5 bases and the V segment lost 0 bases, leaving 9 bases of the junction unmatched. Germline V gene sequence: CDR1 LGHNA, CDR2 YNFKEQ. The CDR3 DNA reads TGTGCCAGCAGCCAAGATCTAAGCCTAGCGGCGACCGGGGAGCTGTTTTTT. Translating it yields CASSQDLSLAATGELFF.